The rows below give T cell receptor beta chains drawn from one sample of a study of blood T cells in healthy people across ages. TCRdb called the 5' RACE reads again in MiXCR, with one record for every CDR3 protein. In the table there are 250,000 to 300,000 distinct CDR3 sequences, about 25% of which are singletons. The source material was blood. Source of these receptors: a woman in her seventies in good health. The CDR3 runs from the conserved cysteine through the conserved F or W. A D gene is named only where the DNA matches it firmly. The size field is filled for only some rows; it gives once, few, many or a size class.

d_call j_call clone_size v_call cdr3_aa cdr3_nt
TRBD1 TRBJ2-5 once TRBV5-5 CASSHEQGSKQETQYF TGTGCCAGCAGCCACGAACAGGGGTCTAAACAAGAGACCCAGTACTTC
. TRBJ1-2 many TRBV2 CASSEGAENYGYTF TGTGCCAGCAGTGAAGGGGCAGAAAACTATGGCTACACCTTC
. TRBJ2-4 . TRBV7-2 CASSLDSALIAKNIQYF TGTGCCAGCAGCCTAGACAGCGCCTTAATAGCCAAAAACATTCAGTACTTC
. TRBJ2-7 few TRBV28 CASRKQRDMEQYF TGTGCCAGCAGGAAACAACGGGACATGGAGCAGTACTTC
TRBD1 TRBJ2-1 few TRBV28 CASSSQESDRSYNEQFF TGTGCCAGCAGTTCGCAAGAGTCGGACAGGAGCTACAATGAGCAGTTCTTC
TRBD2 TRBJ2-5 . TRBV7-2 CASSFGGRLETQYF TGTGCCAGCAGCTTCGGCGGGAGATTGGAGACCCAGTACTTC
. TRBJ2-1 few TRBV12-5 CASGSGYYNEQFF TGTGCTAGTGGAAGCGGTTACTACAATGAGCAGTTCTTC
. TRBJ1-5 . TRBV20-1 CSAPLGNQPQHF TGCAGTGCTCCCCTGGGGAATCAGCCCCAGCATTTT
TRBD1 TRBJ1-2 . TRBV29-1 CSVEVPGGVYGYTF TGCAGCGTTGAAGTGCCAGGGGGCGTCTATGGCTACACCTTC
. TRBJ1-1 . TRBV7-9 CASSFLPGALTEAFF TGTGCCAGCAGCTTCCTTCCGGGGGCCTTAACTGAAGCTTTCTTT
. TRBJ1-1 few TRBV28 CASSPPGGHAFF TGTGCCAGCAGCCCCCCGGGGGGGCACGCTTTCTTT
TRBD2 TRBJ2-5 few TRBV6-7 CAPGGTQYF TGTGCCCCGGGGGGGACCCAGTACTTC
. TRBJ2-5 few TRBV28 CASSYASPGKTQYF TGTGCCAGCAGTTATGCGTCCCCAGGGAAGACGCAGTACTTC
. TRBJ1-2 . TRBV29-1 CSAPGDGYTF TGCAGCGCCCCAGGGGATGGCTACACCTTC
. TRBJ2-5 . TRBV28 CASSLGPQGTQYF TGTGCCAGCAGTTTAGGGCCACAGGGGACCCAGTACTTC
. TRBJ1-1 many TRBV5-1 CASSFGTQNTEAFF TGCGCCAGCAGCTTTGGGACACAGAACACTGAAGCTTTCTTT
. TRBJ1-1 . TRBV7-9 CASKEVAEAFF TGTGCCAGCAAGGAGGTAGCTGAAGCTTTCTTT
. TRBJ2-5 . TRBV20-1 CSAKVPGSREAQYF TGCAGTGCTAAAGTCCCCGGGAGTAGAGAGGCCCAGTACTTC
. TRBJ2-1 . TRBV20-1 CSAPSGATGGTEQFF TGCAGTGCCCCCTCCGGGGCCACCGGGGGTACTGAGCAGTTCTTC
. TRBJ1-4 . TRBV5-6 CASVTVVDEKLFF TGTGCCAGTGTGACCGTAGTAGACGAAAAACTGTTTTTT
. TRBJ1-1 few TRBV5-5 CASSRITGAEAFF TGTGCCAGCAGCCGAATAACGGGAGCTGAAGCTTTCTTT
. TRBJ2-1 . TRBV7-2 CASSFQFF TGTGCCAGCAGTTTCCAGTTCTTC
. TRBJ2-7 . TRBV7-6 CASSSGPKDYEQYF TGTGCCAGCAGCTCGGGACCAAAGGACTACGAGCAGTACTTC
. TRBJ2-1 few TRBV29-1 CSGRAYTSSDEQFF TGCAGCGGCCGGGCATACACCAGCTCGGATGAGCAGTTCTTC
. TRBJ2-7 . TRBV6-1 CASSEGWLSSYEQYF TGTGCCAGCAGTGAAGGTTGGCTAAGCTCCTACGAGCAGTACTTC
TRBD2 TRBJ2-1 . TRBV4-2 CASSQESPTSGSTYNEQFF TGTGCCAGCAGCCAAGAGAGTCCGACTAGCGGGAGTACCTACAATGAGCAGTTCTTC
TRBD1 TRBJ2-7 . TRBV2 CASRIGTGRTEEQYF TGTGCCAGCAGGATTGGGACAGGGCGGACCGAGGAGCAGTACTTC
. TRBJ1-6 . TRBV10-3 CAISRGRDTNSPLHF TGTGCCATCAGTAGGGGACGGGATACGAATTCACCCCTCCACTTT
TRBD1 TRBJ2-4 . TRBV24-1 CATSRQGSIQYF TGTGCCACCAGCCGACAGGGGAGCATTCAGTACTTC
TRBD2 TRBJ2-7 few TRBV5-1 CASTSIAGRSYEQYF TGCGCCAGCACCTCCATAGCGGGGAGGTCCTACGAGCAGTACTTC
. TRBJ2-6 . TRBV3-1 CASKLSGANVLTF TGTGCCAGCAAGCTCTCTGGGGCCAACGTCCTGACTTTC
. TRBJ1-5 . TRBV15 CATSPRGGSNQPQHF TGTGCCACCAGCCCTAGGGGGGGGAGCAATCAGCCCCAGCATTTT
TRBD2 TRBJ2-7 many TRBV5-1 CASRSASGSYEQYF TGCGCCAGCAGGTCGGCTAGCGGATCCTACGAGCAGTACTTC
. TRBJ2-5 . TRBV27 CASSQWGAETQYF TGTGCCAGCAGTCAGTGGGGGGCAGAGACCCAGTACTTC
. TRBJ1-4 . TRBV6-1 CASSKLDRPKLFF TGTGCCAGCAGCAAACTCGACAGGCCCAAACTGTTTTTT
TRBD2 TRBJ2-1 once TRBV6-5 CASSATSGFTNEQFF TGTGCCAGCAGTGCGACTAGCGGCTTTACCAATGAGCAGTTCTTC
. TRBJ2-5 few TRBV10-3 CAISAGGSQETQYF TGTGCCATCAGTGCTGGCGGAAGTCAAGAGACCCAGTACTTC
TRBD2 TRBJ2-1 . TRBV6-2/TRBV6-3 CASIGEISGTLSYNEQFF TGTGCCAGCATCGGGGAGATTAGCGGGACCCTCTCCTACAATGAGCAGTTCTTC
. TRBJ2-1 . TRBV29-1 CSVPPGASYNEQFF TGCAGCGTGCCCCCGGGAGCTTCCTACAATGAGCAGTTCTTC
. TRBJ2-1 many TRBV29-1 CSGDLSNEQFF TGCAGCGGGGACTTGTCCAATGAGCAGTTCTTC
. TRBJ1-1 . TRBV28 CASSLFGSYLATEAFF TGTGCCAGCAGTTTATTCGGCAGTTATCTGGCCACTGAAGCTTTCTTT
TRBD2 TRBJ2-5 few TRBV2 CASSEARGGETQYF TGTGCCAGCAGTGAAGCTCGGGGGGGAGAGACCCAGTACTTC
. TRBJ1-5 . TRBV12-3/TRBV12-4 CASSPTVTDNQPQHF TGTGCCAGCAGTCCGACCGTGACAGACAATCAGCCCCAGCATTTT
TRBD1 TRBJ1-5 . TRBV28 CASSIPGTVSARHF TGTGCCAGCAGCATCCCTGGGACAGTCTCAGCCCGGCATTTT
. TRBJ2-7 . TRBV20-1 CSASLTYEQHF TGCAGTGCTAGCCTGACCTACGAGCAGCACTTC
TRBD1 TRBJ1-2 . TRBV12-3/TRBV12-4 CASRRSSGGAHYGYTF TGTGCCAGCAGGCGCTCCTCAGGGGGCGCCCACTATGGCTACACCTTC
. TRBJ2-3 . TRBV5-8 CASRLREGKNTDTQYF TGTGCCAGCAGATTGCGTGAAGGGAAAAACACAGATACGCAGTATTTT
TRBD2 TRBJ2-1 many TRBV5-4 CASSLTGRGSYNEQFF TGTGCCAGCAGCTTGACCGGGAGGGGGTCCTACAATGAGCAGTTCTTC
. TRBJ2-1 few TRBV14 CASSQDRASNEQFF TGTGCCAGCAGCCAAGATAGGGCTTCGAATGAGCAGTTCTTC
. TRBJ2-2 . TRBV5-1 CASSLKYTGELFF TGCGCCAGCAGCTTAAAGTACACCGGGGAGCTGTTTTTT
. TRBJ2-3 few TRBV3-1 CASSQDLFDTQYF TGTGCCAGCAGCCAAGATCTTTTTGATACGCAGTATTTT
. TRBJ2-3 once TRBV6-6 CASSYRTSTDTQYF TGTGCCAGCAGTTACCGGACTAGCACAGATACGCAGTATTTT
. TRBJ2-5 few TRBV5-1 CASSSGLSAKTQYF TGCGCCAGCAGCTCCGGCCTCTCGGCGAAGACCCAGTACTTC